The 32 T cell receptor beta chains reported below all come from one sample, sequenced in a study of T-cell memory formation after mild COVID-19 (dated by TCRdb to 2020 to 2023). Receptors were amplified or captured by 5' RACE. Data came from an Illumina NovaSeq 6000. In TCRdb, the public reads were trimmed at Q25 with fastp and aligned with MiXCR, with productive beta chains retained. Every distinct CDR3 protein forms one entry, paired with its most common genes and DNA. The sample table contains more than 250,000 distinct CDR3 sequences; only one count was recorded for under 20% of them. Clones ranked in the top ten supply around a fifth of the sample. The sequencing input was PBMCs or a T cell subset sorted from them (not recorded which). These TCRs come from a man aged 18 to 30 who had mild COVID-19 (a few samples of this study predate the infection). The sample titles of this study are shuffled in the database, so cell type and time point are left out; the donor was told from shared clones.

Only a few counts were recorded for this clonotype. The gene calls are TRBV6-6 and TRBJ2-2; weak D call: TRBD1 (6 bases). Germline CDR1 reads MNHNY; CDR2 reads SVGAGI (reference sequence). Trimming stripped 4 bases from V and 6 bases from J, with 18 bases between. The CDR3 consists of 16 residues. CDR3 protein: CASSSRQGRSSGELFF. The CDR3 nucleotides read TGTGCCAGCAGTTCCCGGCAGGGGCGTTCGTCCGGGGAGCTGTTTTTT.

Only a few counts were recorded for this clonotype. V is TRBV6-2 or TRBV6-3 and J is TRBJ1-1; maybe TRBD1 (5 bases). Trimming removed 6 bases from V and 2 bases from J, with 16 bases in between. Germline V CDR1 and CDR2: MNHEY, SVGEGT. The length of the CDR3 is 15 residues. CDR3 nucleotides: TGTGCCAGCAGGCCCCCCTCCGACAGAAACACTGAAGCTTTCTTT. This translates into CASRPPSDRNTEAFF.

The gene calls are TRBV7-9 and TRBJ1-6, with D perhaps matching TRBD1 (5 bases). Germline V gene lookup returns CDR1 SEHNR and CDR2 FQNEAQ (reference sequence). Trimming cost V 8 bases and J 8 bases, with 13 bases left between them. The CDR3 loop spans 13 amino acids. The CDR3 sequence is CASRWGDDSPLHF. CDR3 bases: TGTGCCAGCCGTTGGGGGGACGATTCACCCCTCCACTTT.

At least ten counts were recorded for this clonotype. The DNA of the CDR3 is TGTGCCAGCAGTTCCGACTCGCCCACGAGGGGCTACACCTTC. Translation: CASSSDSPTRGYTF. The chain carries TRBV6-5 and TRBJ1-2, with unresolved D. Germline V lookup: CDR1 MNHEY, CDR2 SVGAGI. The length of the CDR3 is 14 residues. The germline V and J ends were trimmed by 4 bases and 8 bases, with 17 bases remaining between them.

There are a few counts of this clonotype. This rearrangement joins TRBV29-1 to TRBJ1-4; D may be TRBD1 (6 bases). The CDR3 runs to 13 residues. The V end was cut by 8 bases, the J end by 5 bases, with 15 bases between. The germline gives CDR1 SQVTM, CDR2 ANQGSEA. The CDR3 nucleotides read TGCAGCTCCCGGGACAACGCAAATGAAAAACTGTTTTTT. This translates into CSSRDNANEKLFF.

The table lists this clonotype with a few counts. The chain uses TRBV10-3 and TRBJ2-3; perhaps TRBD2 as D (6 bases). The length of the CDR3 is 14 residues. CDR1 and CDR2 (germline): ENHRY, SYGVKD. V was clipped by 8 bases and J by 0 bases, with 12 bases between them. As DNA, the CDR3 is TGTGCCATCGGTGCTAGCGTTAGCACAGATACGCAGTATTTT. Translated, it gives CAIGASVSTDTQYF.

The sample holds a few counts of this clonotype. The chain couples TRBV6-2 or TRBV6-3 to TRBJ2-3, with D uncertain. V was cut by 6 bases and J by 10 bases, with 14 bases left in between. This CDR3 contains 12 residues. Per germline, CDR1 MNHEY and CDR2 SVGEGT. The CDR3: CASSPLGWSQYF. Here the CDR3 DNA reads TGTGCCAGCAGCCCTCTGGGATGGTCGCAGTATTTT.

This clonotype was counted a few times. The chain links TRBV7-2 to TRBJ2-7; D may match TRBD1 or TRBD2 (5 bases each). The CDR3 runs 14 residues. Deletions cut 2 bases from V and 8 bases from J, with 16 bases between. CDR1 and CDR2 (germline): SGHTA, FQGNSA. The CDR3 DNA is TGTGCCAGCAGCTTAACAGGTTGGGGGACCCAGCAGTACGTC. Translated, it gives CASSLTGWGTQQYV.

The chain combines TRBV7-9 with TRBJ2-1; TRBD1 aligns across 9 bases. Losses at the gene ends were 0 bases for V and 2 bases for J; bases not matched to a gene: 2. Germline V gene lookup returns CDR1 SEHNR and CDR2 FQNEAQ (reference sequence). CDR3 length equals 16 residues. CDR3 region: CASSLARQGAYNEQFF. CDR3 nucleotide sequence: TGTGCCAGCAGCTTAGCCCGACAGGGGGCCTACAATGAGCAGTTCTTC.

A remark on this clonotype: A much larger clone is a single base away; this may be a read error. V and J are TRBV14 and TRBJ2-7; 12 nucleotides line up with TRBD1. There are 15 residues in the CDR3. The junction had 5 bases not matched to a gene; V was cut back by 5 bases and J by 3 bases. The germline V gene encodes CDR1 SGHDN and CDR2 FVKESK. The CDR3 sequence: CASSTGTGGIYEQYF. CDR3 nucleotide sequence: TGTGCCAGCAGCACGGGGACAGGGGGCATCTACGAGCAGTACTTC.

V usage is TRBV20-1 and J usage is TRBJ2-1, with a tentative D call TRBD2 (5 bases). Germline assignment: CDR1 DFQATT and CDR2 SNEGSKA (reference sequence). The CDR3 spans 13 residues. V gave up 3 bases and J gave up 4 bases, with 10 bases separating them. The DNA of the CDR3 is TGCAGTGCTAGTGCTAGCATATACAATGAGCAGTTCTTC. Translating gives CSASASIYNEQFF.

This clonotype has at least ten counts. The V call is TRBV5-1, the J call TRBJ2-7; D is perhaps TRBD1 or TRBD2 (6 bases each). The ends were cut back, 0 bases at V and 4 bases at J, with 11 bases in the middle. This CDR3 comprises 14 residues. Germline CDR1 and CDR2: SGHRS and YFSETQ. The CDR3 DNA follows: TGCGCCAGCAGCTTGGAGGGGGGCGTATACGAGCAGTACTTC. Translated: CASSLEGGVYEQYF.

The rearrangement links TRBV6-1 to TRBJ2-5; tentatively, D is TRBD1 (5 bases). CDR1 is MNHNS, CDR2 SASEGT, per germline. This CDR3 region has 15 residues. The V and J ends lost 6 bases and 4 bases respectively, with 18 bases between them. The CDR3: CASRQGPNRGETQYF. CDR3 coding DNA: TGTGCCAGCAGGCAGGGTCCCAACAGAGGAGAGACCCAGTACTTC.

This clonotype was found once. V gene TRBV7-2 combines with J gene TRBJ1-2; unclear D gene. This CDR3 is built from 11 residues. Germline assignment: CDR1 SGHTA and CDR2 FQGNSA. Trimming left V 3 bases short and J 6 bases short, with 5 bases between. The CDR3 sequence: CASSFYDGYTF. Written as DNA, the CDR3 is TGTGCCAGCAGCTTCTACGATGGCTACACCTTC.

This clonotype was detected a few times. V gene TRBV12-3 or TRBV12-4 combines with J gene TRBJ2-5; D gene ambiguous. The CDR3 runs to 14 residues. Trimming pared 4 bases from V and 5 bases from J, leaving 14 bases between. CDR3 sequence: CASSSRESRETQYF. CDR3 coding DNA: TGTGCCAGCAGTTCCCGAGAGAGCAGGGAGACCCAGTACTTC.

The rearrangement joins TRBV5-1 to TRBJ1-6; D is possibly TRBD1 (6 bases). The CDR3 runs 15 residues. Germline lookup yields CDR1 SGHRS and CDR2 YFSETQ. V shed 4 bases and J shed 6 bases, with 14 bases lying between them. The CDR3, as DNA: TGCGCCAGCAGCCCTTCGGGGGCAAGTAATTCACCCCTCCACTTT. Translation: CASSPSGASNSPLHF.

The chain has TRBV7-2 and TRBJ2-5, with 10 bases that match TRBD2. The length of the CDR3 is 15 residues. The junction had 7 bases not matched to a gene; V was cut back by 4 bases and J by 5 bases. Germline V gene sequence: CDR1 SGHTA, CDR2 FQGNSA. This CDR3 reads CASSSVAGGLETQYF. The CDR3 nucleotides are TGTGCCAGCAGCTCCGTAGCGGGGGGACTTGAGACCCAGTACTTC. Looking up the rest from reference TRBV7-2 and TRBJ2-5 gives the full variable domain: GAGVSQSPSNKVTEKGKDVELRCDPISGHTALYWYRQSLGQGLEFLIYFQGNSAPDKSGLPSDRFSAERTGGSVSTLTIQRTQQEDSAVYLCASSSVAGGLETQYFGPGTRLLVL.

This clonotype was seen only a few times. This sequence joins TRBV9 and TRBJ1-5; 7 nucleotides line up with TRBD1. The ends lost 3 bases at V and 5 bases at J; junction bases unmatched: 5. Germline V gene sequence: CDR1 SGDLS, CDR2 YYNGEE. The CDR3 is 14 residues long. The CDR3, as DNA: TGTGCCAGCAGCGCGAACAGGGGCTATCAGCCCCAGCATTTT. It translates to CASSANRGYQPQHF.

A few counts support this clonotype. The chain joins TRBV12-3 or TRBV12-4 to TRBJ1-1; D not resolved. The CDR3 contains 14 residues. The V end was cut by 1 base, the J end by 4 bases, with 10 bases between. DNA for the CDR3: TGTGCCAGCAGTTTAGTGAGGACGATCACTGAAGCTTTCTTT. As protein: CASSLVRTITEAFF.

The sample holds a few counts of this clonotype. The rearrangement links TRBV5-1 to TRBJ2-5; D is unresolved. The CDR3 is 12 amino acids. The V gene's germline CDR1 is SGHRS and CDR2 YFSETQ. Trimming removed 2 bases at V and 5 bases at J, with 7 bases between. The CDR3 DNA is TGCGCCAGCAGCTTCTCCGCTGAGACCCAGTACTTC. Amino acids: CASSFSAETQYF.

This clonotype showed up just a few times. The CDR3 DNA sequence: TGTGCCACAACCCCAAGCTCCTACAATGAGCAGTTCTTC. This gives the protein CATTPSSYNEQFF. The chain uses TRBV10-3 and TRBJ2-1; D uncertain. The germline V gene encodes CDR1 ENHRY and CDR2 SYGVKD. V was trimmed by 10 bases and J by 0 bases, leaving 10 bases between them. This CDR3 is built from 13 residues.

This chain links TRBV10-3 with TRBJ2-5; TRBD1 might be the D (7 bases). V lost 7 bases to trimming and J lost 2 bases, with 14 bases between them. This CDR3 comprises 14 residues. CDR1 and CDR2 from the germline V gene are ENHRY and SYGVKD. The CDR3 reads CAINDPGGQETQYF. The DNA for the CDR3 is TGTGCCATCAATGACCCAGGGGGGCAAGAGACCCAGTACTTC.

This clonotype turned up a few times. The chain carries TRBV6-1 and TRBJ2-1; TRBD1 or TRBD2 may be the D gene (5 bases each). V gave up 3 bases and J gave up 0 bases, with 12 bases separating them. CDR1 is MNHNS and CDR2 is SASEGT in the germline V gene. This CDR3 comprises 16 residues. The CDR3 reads CASSETGTDSYNEQFF. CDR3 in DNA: TGTGCCAGCAGTGAGACCGGGACGGACTCCTACAATGAGCAGTTCTTC.

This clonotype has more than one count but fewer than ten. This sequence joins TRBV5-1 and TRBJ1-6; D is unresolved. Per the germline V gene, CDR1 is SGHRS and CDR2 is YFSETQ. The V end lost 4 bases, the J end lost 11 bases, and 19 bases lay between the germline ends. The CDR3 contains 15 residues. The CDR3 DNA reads TGCGCCAGCAGCGCTACCACAGAGACGTGGACACCCCTCCACTTT. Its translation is CASSATTETWTPLHF.

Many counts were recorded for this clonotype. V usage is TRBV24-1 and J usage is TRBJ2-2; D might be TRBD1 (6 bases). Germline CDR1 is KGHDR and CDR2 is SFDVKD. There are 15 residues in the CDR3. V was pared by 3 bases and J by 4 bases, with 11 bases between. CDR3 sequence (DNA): TGTGCCACCAGTGATACAGGGAGCGGCACCGGGGAGCTGTTTTTT. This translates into CATSDTGSGTGELFF.

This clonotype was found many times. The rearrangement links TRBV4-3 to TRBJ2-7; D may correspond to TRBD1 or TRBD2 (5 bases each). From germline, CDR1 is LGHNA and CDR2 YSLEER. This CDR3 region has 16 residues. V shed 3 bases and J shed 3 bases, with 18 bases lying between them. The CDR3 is CASSQVPGPTIYEQYF. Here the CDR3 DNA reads TGCGCCAGCAGCCAGGTACCGGGACCCACGATCTACGAGCAGTACTTC.

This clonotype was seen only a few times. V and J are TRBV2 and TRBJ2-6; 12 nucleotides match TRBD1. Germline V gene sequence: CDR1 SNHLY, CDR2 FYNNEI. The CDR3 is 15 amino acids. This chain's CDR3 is CAGGQGAFGANVLTF. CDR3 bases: TGTGCAGGGGGACAGGGGGCATTTGGGGCCAACGTCCTGACTTTC. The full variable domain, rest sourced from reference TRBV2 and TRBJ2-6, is EPEVTQTPSHQVTQMGQEVILRCVPISNHLYFYWYRQILGQKVEFLVSFYNNEISEKSEIFDDQFSVERPDGSNFTLKIRSTKLEDSAMYFCAGGQGAFGANVLTFGAGSRLTVL.

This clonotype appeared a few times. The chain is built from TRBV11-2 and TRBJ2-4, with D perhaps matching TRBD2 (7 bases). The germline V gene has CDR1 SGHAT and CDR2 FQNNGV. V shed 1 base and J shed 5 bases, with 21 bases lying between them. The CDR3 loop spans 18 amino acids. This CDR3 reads CASSLGLWGGALENIQYF. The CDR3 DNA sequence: TGTGCCAGCAGCTTAGGTCTGTGGGGGGGCGCGTTGGAAAACATTCAGTACTTC.

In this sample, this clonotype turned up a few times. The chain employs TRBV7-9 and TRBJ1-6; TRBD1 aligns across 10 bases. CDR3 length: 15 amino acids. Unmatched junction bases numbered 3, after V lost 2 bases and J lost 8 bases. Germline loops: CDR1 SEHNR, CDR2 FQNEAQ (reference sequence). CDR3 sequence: CASSLSGTGDSPLHF. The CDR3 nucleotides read TGTGCCAGCAGCTTATCGGGGACAGGGGATTCACCCCTCCACTTT.

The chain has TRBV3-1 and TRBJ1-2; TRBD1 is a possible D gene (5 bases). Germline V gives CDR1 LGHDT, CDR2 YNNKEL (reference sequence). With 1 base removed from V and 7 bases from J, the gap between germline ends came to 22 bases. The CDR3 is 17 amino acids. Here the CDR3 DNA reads TGTGCCAGCAGCCAAGTGTTCCGACAGTGGGGTCTTGGTGGCTACACCTTC. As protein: CASSQVFRQWGLGGYTF.

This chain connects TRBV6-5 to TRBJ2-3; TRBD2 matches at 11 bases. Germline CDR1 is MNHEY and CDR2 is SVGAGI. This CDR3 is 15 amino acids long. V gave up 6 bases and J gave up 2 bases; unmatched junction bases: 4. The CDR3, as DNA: TGTGCCAGCAGGCTAGCGGGGGGCCTCACAGATACGCAGTATTTT. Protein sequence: CASRLAGGLTDTQYF.

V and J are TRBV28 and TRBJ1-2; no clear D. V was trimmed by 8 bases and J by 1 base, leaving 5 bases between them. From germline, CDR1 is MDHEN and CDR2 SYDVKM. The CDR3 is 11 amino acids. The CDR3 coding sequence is TGTGCCAGCTGGGTTAACTATGGCTACACCTTC. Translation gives CASWVNYGYTF.